The 22 T cell receptor beta chains given below trace back to one sample, sequenced in a study of cytomegalovirus exposure and HLA in healthy donors (dated by TCRdb to about 2017). The protocol used for the library was the immunoSEQ multiplex PCR assay. Held by TCRdb, this immuneACCESS table contains in-frame sequences only and omits some clones. Under half of the omission traces to an unresolved V gene where checked; the cause of the rest is unknown. This sample has approximately 81,000 clones in its table, and around 94% of those were observed once. The ten largest clonotypes hold approximately 0.7% of the sample. The source material was PBMCs. Receptors were obtained from a man younger than 30 in good health and CMV-seronegative.

The chain combines TRBV29-1 with TRBJ1-4; D is undetermined. The CDR3 is made up of 12 amino acids. V lost 6 bases to trimming and J lost 4 bases, with 9 bases between them. The germline V gene has CDR1 SQVTM and CDR2 ANQGSEA. The DNA of the CDR3 is TGCAGCGTCCAGGATGATAATGAAAAACTGTTTTTT. It yields the protein CSVQDDNEKLFF.

The genes are TRBV11-1 and TRBJ2-7, with 8 bases identical to TRBD1. The CDR3 runs to 16 residues. Germline lookup yields CDR1 SGHAT and CDR2 FQDESV (reference sequence). The V gene end was trimmed by 5 bases and the J gene end by 4 bases; junction bases not matched to a gene: 13. The chain's CDR3 is CASSPRDRLGEYEQYF. The CDR3 DNA reads as TGTGCCAGCAGCCCACGGGACAGGCTAGGCGAATACGAGCAGTACTTC.

The gene calls are TRBV5-1 and TRBJ2-7, with TRBD1 matching 7 bases. The CDR3 is 13 residues long. V shed 2 bases, J shed 6 bases, and the junction held 5 bases outside the gene matches. CDR1 and CDR2 from the germline V gene are SGHRS and YFSETQ. Written as DNA, the CDR3 is TGCGCCAGCAGCTTACAGGGGTTCGGCGAGCAGTACTTC. Translation: CASSLQGFGEQYF.

This clone was counted once. This chain uses TRBV5-4 with TRBJ2-7; D is perhaps TRBD2 (7 bases). Germline CDR1 SGHNT, CDR2 YYREEE (reference sequence). This CDR3 is built from 15 residues. V lost 4 bases to trimming and J lost 7 bases, with 21 bases between them. CDR3 coding DNA: TGTGCCAGCAGCGGAGGGGGGCTAGCGGAGCTGGAGCAGTACTTC. Amino acid sequence: CASSGGGLAELEQYF.

This clone has more than one count but fewer than ten. The chain couples TRBV18 to TRBJ1-5; D remains unclear. Trimming removed 5 bases from V and 7 bases from J, with 15 bases in between. CDR3 length equals 14 residues. Germline V lookup: CDR1 KGHSH, CDR2 LQKENI. The CDR3 here is CASSEVRSEQPQHF. DNA for the CDR3: TGTGCCAGCTCAGAAGTTCGTTCGGAGCAGCCCCAGCATTTT.

The rearrangement uses TRBV2 and TRBJ1-5; D unclear. Between the trimmed V and J ends, which lost 2 bases and 5 bases, there was a span of 10 bases. The germline V gene has CDR1 SNHLY and CDR2 FYNNEI. The CDR3 covers 14 residues. CDR3 sequence: CASSESQADQPQHF. CDR3 in DNA: TGTGCCAGCAGTGAAAGCCAGGCCGATCAGCCCCAGCATTTT.

The rearrangement links TRBV7-9 to TRBJ1-4; D may be TRBD1 (5 bases). The CDR3 has 16 amino acids. CDR1 is SEHNR, CDR2 FQNEAQ, per germline (reference sequence). V was cut by 0 bases and J by 8 bases, with 16 bases left in between. The CDR3, as DNA: TGTGCCAGCAGCTTAGCGTCCCGGGGGGGAGGAGAAAAACTGTTTTTT. Translated: CASSLASRGGGEKLFF.

The V call is TRBV18, the J call TRBJ1-6, with TRBD1 identical over 7 bases. This CDR3 comprises 14 residues. V gave up 3 bases and J gave up 10 bases; unmatched junction bases: 6. Germline V gives CDR1 KGHSH, CDR2 LQKENI. The CDR3 spells CASSPSGGESPLHF. As DNA, the CDR3 is TGTGCCAGCTCACCGTCAGGGGGTGAATCACCCCTCCACTTT.

CDR3 DNA sequence: TGTGCCAGCACAAAGGGACTCACCGGGGAGCTGTTTTTT. As protein: CASTKGLTGELFF. The chain joins TRBV7-2 to TRBJ2-2; TRBD2 is a possible D gene (6 bases). The length of the CDR3 is 13 residues. Germline V gene lookup returns CDR1 SGHTA and CDR2 FQGNSA. V gave up 7 bases and J gave up 4 bases, with 10 bases separating them.

The chain is built from TRBV5-1 and TRBJ2-3; 8 nucleotides agree with TRBD1. The V segment lost 0 bases and the J segment 4 bases; nucleotides outside the gene matches: 1. The CDR3 spans 14 residues. Germline CDR1 SGHRS, CDR2 YFSETQ. CDR3 nucleotides: TGCGCCAGCAGCTTGGCAGGGGGCGCAGATACGCAGTATTTT. Translation gives CASSLAGGADTQYF.

This clone was found a few times. The V gene is TRBV7-8, the J gene TRBJ2-7, with no clear D. The ends were cut back, 5 bases at V and 3 bases at J, with 11 bases in the middle. The CDR3 loop spans 13 amino acids. Germline CDR1 SGHVS, CDR2 FQNEAQ. CDR3 in amino acids: CASSDTQSYEQYF. CDR3 DNA sequence: TGTGCCAGCAGCGACACGCAAAGCTACGAGCAGTACTTC.

The chain recombines TRBV10-3 with TRBJ2-2; D gene uncertain. Trimming left V 6 bases short and J 5 bases short, with 4 bases between. Germline-derived CDR1 and CDR2 are ENHRY and SYGVKD. The CDR3 length is 11 residues. The CDR3 sequence is CAISQTGELFF. DNA for the CDR3: TGTGCCATCAGCCAAACCGGGGAGCTGTTTTTT.

V usage is TRBV7-9 and J usage is TRBJ1-2; the match to TRBD1 covers 11 bases. The CDR3 has 16 amino acids. V shed 4 bases, J shed 2 bases, and the junction held 6 bases outside the gene matches. Germline CDR1 reads SEHNR; CDR2 reads FQNEAQ (reference sequence). Written as DNA, the CDR3 is TGTGCCAGCAGCTCGGGACAGGGGGACCCAAACTATGGCTACACCTTC. Translating it yields CASSSGQGDPNYGYTF.

Here the CDR3 reads CASSLGMGEERYEQYF. DNA for the CDR3: TGTGCCAGCTCTCTCGGAATGGGGGAGGAGAGGTACGAGCAGTACTTC. V and J are TRBV5-5 and TRBJ2-7; possibly TRBD2 for D (6 bases). Germline V lookup: CDR1 SGHKS, CDR2 YYEKEE (reference sequence). This CDR3 comprises 16 residues. Trimming took 7 bases from V and 4 from J, leaving 24 bases between them.

The V gene is TRBV7-2, the J gene TRBJ2-1; TRBD2 is a possible D gene (5 bases). Trimming took off 5 bases at V and 6 bases at J, with 14 bases between the two ends. The CDR3 sequence is 14 residues long. Germline lookup yields CDR1 SGHTA and CDR2 FQGNSA. The chain's CDR3 is CASSRDAVGNEQFF. In DNA, the CDR3 is TGTGCCAGCAGCCGGGATGCGGTGGGCAATGAGCAGTTCTTC.

In DNA, the CDR3 is TGTGCCAGCAGCCAAGCTCTCGGCGGGGGCGATAACACCGGGGAGCTGTTTTTT. Translating gives CASSQALGGGDNTGELFF. This chain links TRBV4-2 with TRBJ2-2; perhaps TRBD2 as D (7 bases). This CDR3 is built from 18 residues. Germline V lookup: CDR1 LGHNA, CDR2 YNFKEQ. Between the trimmed V and J ends, which lost 1 base and 2 bases, there was a span of 17 bases.

The chain has TRBV18 and TRBJ2-7; no definite D call. The CDR3 covers 14 residues. V lost 2 bases and J lost 2, with 10 bases in between. The germline CDR1 and CDR2 sequences are KGHSH and LQKENI. Here the CDR3 reads CASSPVTAAYEQYF. The CDR3 region has the DNA TGTGCCAGCTCACCAGTCACAGCCGCCTACGAGCAGTACTTC.

J is TRBJ2-1 and V is TRBV19; 8 bases are a match to TRBD1. The CDR3 has 14 residues. After removal of 6 bases from V and 0 bases from J, the junction contained 1 base not matched to a gene. CDR1 and CDR2 (germline): LNHDA, SQIVND (reference sequence). The CDR3 DNA reads as TGTGCCAGTAGCAGGGGGCGCTCCTACAATGAGCAGTTCTTC. It yields the protein CASSRGRSYNEQFF.

This chain connects TRBV7-2 to TRBJ1-5; D is uncertain. This CDR3 has 14 amino acids. V was shortened by 5 bases and J by 0 bases, with 8 bases between the two germline ends. Germline V gene lookup returns CDR1 SGHTA and CDR2 FQGNSA. CDR3 DNA sequence: TGTGCCAGCAGCCGGGATCATAGCAATCAGCCCCAGCATTTT. This sequence encodes CASSRDHSNQPQHF.

The V and J genes are TRBV29-1 and TRBJ2-7; 7 nucleotides line up with TRBD1. Germline assignment: CDR1 SQVTM and CDR2 ANQGSEA. The CDR3 covers 14 residues. After removal of 2 bases from V and 0 bases from J, the junction contained 4 bases not matched to a gene. CDR3 in DNA: TGCAGCGTTGAAACAGGGACAGCCTCCTACGAGCAGTACTTC. This gives the protein CSVETGTASYEQYF.

The chain is built from TRBV7-9 and TRBJ1-2; no reliable D call. This CDR3 has 13 amino acids. Looked up from germline, CDR1 is SEHNR and CDR2 is FQNEAQ (reference sequence). V gave up 1 base and J gave up 7 bases, with 10 bases separating them. The CDR3: CASSLERVGGYTF. Written as DNA, the CDR3 is TGTGCCAGCAGCTTAGAACGGGTTGGTGGCTACACCTTC.

The V call is TRBV2, the J call TRBJ2-5; 7 bases are shared with TRBD1. The CDR3 length is 13 residues. CDR1 is SNHLY, CDR2 FYNNEI, per germline. Unmatched junction bases numbered 5, after V lost 6 bases and J lost 4 bases. The CDR3 bases are TGTGCCAGCAGCCTGACAGGGCTAGAGACCCAGTACTTC. This sequence encodes CASSLTGLETQYF.